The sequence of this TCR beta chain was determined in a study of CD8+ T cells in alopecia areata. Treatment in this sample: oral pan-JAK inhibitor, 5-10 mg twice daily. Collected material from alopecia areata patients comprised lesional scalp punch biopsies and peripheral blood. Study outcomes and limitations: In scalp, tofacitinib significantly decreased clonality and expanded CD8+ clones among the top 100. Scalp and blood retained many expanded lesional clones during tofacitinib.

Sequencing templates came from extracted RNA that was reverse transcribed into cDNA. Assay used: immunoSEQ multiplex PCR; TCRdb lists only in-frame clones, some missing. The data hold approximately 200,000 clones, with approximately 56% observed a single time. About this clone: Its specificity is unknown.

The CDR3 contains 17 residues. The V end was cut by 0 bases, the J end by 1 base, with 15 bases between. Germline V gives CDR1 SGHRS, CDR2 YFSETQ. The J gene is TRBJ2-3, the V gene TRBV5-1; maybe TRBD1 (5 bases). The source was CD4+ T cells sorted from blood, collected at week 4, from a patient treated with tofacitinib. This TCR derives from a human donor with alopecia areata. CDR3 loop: CASSLADRLKGTDTQYF. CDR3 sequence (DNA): TGCGCCAGCAGCTTGGCCGACAGACTTAAAGGCACAGATACGCAGTATTTT.